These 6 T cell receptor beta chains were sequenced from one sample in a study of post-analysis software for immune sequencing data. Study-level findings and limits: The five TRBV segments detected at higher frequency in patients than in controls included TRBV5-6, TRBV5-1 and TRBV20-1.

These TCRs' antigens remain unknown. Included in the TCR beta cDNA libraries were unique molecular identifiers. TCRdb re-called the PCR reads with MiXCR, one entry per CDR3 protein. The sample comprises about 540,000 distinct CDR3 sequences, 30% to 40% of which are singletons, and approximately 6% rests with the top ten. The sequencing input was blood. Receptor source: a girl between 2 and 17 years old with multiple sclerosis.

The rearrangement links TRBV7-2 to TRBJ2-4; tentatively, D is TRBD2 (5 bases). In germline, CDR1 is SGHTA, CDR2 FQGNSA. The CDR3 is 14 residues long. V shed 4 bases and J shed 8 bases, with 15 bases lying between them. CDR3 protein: CASSSHEGSDIQYF. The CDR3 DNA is TGTGCCAGCAGCTCTCATGAGGGATCGGACATTCAGTACTTC.

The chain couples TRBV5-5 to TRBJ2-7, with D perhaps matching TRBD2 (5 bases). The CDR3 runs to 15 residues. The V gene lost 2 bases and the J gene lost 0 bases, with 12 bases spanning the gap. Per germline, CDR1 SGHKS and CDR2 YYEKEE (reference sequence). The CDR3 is CASSLRGTSSYEQYF. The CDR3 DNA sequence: TGTGCCAGCAGCTTACGGGGTACTAGCTCCTACGAGCAGTACTTC.

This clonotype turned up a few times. CDR3 loop: CASSAEGDTSSYNEQFF. The CDR3 DNA sequence: TGCGCCAGCAGTGCGGAGGGCGACACGAGCTCCTACAATGAGCAGTTCTTC. V gene TRBV5-1 combines with J gene TRBJ2-1, with TRBD2 as a possible D gene (6 bases). The CDR3 has 17 amino acids. In germline, CDR1 is SGHRS, CDR2 YFSETQ. Deletions cut 5 bases from V and 0 bases from J, with 18 bases between.

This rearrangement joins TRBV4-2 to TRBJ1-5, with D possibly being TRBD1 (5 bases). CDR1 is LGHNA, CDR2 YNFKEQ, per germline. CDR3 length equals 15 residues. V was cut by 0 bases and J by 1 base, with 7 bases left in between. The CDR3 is CASSQEGASNQPQHF. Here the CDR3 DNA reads TGTGCCAGCAGCCAAGAAGGGGCGAGCAATCAGCCCCAGCATTTT.

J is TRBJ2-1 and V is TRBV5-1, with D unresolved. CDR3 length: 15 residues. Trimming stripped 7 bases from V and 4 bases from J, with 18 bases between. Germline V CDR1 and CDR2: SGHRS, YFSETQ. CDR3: CASGSDTLHYNEQFF. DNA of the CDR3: TGCGCCAGCGGATCTGACACCCTCCATTACAATGAGCAGTTCTTC.

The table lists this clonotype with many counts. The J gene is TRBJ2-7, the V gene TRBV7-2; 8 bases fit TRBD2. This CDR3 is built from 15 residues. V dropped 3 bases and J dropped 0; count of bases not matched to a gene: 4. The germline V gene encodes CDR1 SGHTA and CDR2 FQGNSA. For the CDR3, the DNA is TGTGCCAGCAGCTTGGCGGGGGGCCTCTCCTACGAGCAGTACTTC. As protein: CASSLAGGLSYEQYF.